These T cell receptor beta chains were read from a single sample in a study of blood T cell repertoires in COVID-19. Some clones are missing from TCRdb's copy, which holds only in-frame ones; the method was immunoSEQ multiplex PCR. The table lists roughly 100,000 clones, 82% of them singletons. Sequencing was done on a sample of peripheral blood. Every receptor here comes from a man aged 55 to 70 with acute or convalescent COVID-19. CDR3s include the opening cysteine and the closing phenylalanine or tryptophan. D genes are given only for firm matches. Rows give clone size only sometimes, using once, few, many, or a class for an expanded clone.

d_gene	v_gene	j_gene	abundance	CDR3nt	CDR3aa
.	TRBV7-9	TRBJ1-2	few	TGTGCCAGCAGCGCCACAAACTATGGCTACACCTTC	CASSATNYGYTF
TRBD1	TRBV6-6	TRBJ1-5	.	TGTGCCAGCAGCAGAACCGACAGGGCTAGCAATCAGCCCCAGCATTTT	CASSRTDRASNQPQHF
.	TRBV10-1	TRBJ2-3	.	TGCGCCAGCAGTGAAGGGGGTAGCACAGATACGCAGTATTTT	CASSEGGSTDTQYF
TRBD1	TRBV6-4	TRBJ1-2	.	TGTGCCAGCAGCTCCCCGACAGGGCCGGAGAAGGGCTACACCTTC	CASSSPTGPEKGYTF
TRBD1	TRBV7-9	TRBJ2-5	.	TGTGCCAGCCAGGGACAGGGAAGGGAGACCCAGTACTTC	CASQGQGRETQYF
.	TRBV3-1/TRBV3-2	TRBJ1-5	.	TGTGCCAGCAGCCAGGGGGGTTCGCAGCCCCAGCATTTT	CASSQGGSQPQHF
TRBD2	TRBV7-9	TRBJ2-5	.	TGTGCCAGCAGCTTAGTGACTAGCGGGAAAGAGACCCAGTACTTC	CASSLVTSGKETQYF
TRBD2	TRBV6-4	TRBJ2-1	.	TGTGCCAGCAGTCCTAACTCCGGGACTAGCGGTTCCTACAATGAGCAGTTCTTC	CASSPNSGTSGSYNEQFF
TRBD2	TRBV5-1	TRBJ2-3	once	TGCGCCAGCAGCTTCCGAGGAATAGCGGGGGGACATACACCCACAGATACGCAGTATTTT	CASSFRGIAGGHTPTDTQYF
TRBD1	TRBV6-2/TRBV6-3	TRBJ1-1	.	TGTGCCAGCAGTTACTGGACAGGGGGGATAAACACTGAAGCTTTCTTT	CASSYWTGGINTEAFF
TRBD1	TRBV19	TRBJ2-1	few	TGTGCCAGTACCCTTCCCGGGACAGGATACAATGAGCAGTTCTTC	CASTLPGTGYNEQFF
.	TRBV7-2	TRBJ1-1	.	TGTGCCAGCAGCTTTTACGACAGGGAAGCTTTCTTT	CASSFYDREAFF
TRBD2	TRBV11-2	TRBJ2-1	.	TGTGCCAGCAGCAGACTAGCGGGACGCTACAATGAGCAGTTCTTC	CASSRLAGRYNEQFF
TRBD1	TRBV7-2	TRBJ1-6	.	TGTGCCAGCATCAAGGACAGGGTTGGTTCACCCCTCCACTTT	CASIKDRVGSPLHF
.	TRBV3-1/TRBV3-2	TRBJ1-1	.	TGTGCCAGCAGCCCCCGTGGCGGAAACACTGAAGCTTTCTTT	CASSPRGGNTEAFF
.	TRBV7-9	TRBJ2-7	.	TGTGCCAGCAGCTTAGTGACTGCAGCCTACGAGCAGTACTTC	CASSLVTAAYEQYF
.	TRBV28	TRBJ2-7	.	TGTGCCAGTCATACACCAGGTCTCACCTACGAGCAGTACTTC	CASHTPGLTYEQYF
TRBD1	TRBV5-5	TRBJ2-1	.	TGTGCCAGCAGTCCTAGGACAGGGAACATTAATGAGCAGTTCAGCAGTGAGCAGTTCTTC	CASSPRTGNINEQFSSEQFF
.	TRBV19	TRBJ1-1	once	TGTGCCAGTAGTCCCCTTCTGCCGGGGAACACTGAAGCTTTCTTT	CASSPLLPGNTEAFF
.	TRBV27	TRBJ2-7	.	TGTGCCAGCAGCCCGTATCCACAGGTAACCTACGAGCAGTACTTC	CASSPYPQVTYEQYF
.	TRBV19	TRBJ2-3	few	TGTGCCAGTAGAAGGGACACTAGCACAGATACGCAGTATTTT	CASRRDTSTDTQYF
.	TRBV7-9	TRBJ1-3	.	TGTGCCAGCAGCCCAAGAGGTAATTCTGGAAACACCATATATTTT	CASSPRGNSGNTIYF
.	TRBV10-3	TRBJ1-2	.	TGTGCCATCAGTGAAGTTCAGGCGGGCTACACCTTC	CAISEVQAGYTF
.	TRBV19	TRBJ1-5	.	TGTGCCAGTAGTATAGTCGGGGTCGCGGGTCAGCCCCAGCATTTT	CASSIVGVAGQPQHF
.	TRBV19	TRBJ2-7	few	TGTGGATCCAGGTGGGGGGACGAGCAGTACTTC	CGSRWGDEQYF
TRBD2	TRBV6-5	TRBJ2-7	.	TGTGCCAGCAGCCAATCTAGCGGACCCTACGAGCAGTACTTC	CASSQSSGPYEQYF
.	TRBV5-5	TRBJ1-2	.	TGTGCCAGCAGCACCAGAACGGCGGAGTCCGGCTACACCTTC	CASSTRTAESGYTF
.	TRBV7-9	TRBJ1-3	.	TGTGCCATGCCGGGGGTGGATGGAAACACCATATATTTT	CAMPGVDGNTIYF
TRBD2	TRBV9	TRBJ2-3	.	TGTGCCAGCAGCGAAGGGACTAGCCTTATCAAAGATACGCAGTATTTT	CASSEGTSLIKDTQYF
.	TRBV15	TRBJ2-6	.	TGTGCCACCAGCAGAGATGCAACTGCTGGGGCCAACGTCCTGACTTTC	CATSRDATAGANVLTF
TRBD1	TRBV14	TRBJ2-1	.	TGTGCCAGCAGCCAGGACCGGGACAGGGTGAGGAATGAGCAGTTCTTC	CASSQDRDRVRNEQFF
TRBD2	TRBV28	TRBJ2-1	.	TGTGCCAGCATAAGCGGGAGGGCTTTCATCAGACAGTTCTTC	CASISGRAFIRQFF
TRBD1	TRBV6-5	TRBJ2-7	.	TGTGCCAGCAGTTCCCCTGACAGGGGTGAGTACGAGCAGTACTTC	CASSSPDRGEYEQYF
TRBD1	TRBV10-3	TRBJ1-1	.	TGTGCCATCAGTGCAACCGGACAGGGAAACACTGAAGCTTTCTTT	CAISATGQGNTEAFF
TRBD2	TRBV29-1	TRBJ2-3	.	TGCAGCGTTCCAGCGGGAGGGAGTTCAGATACGCAGTATTTT	CSVPAGGSSDTQYF